This T cell receptor beta chain comes out of a study of shared clonotypes between healthy human individuals. The naive CD8 population came from CD45RO-negative cells selected for CCR7, without terminally differentiated effector memory CD45RA+ cells. Study conclusions and caveats: Non-shared clonotypes were found to have lower generation probabilities than the clonotypes that were shared by all four of the sorted-subset donors.

Comment on this clone: Its target is not known.

The CDR3 spans 15 residues. V was pared by 2 bases and J by 0 bases, with 10 bases between. CDR1 MNHNY and CDR2 SVGAGI come from the germline V gene (reference sequence). It was across several immunoSEQ plates that each subset's genomic DNA was evenly split. Sequenced by immunoSEQ multiplex PCR; TCRdb stores in-frame clones only, minus some. The repertoire holds 550,000 to 750,000 clones, with around 92% as singletons. The chain has TRBV6-6 and TRBJ1-2; D uncertain. The sequence came from a man aged 25-45 years in good health. The sample was naive CD8+ T cells sorted from blood. The CDR3 protein is CASSYGLESNYGYTF. The CDR3 DNA reads TGTGCCAGCAGTTACGGGCTAGAATCTAACTATGGCTACACCTTC.